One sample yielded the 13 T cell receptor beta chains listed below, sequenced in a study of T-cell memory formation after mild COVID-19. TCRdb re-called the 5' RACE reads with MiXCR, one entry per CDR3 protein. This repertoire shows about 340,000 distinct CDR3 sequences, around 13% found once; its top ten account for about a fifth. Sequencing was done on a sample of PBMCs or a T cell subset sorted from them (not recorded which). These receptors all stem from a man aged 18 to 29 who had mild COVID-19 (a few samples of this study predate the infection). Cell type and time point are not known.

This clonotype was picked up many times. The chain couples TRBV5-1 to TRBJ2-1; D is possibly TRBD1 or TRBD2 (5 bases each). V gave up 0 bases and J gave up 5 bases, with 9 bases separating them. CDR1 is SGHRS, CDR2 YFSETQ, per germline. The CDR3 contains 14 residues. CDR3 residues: CASSLGDLHNEQFF. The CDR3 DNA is TGCGCCAGCAGCTTGGGGGACCTCCACAATGAGCAGTTCTTC.

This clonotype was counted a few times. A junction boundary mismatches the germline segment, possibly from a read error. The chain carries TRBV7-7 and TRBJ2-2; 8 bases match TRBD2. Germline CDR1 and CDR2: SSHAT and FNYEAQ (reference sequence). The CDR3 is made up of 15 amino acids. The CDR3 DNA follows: TGTGCTAGCAGCCCGGGACTAGCGAACACCGGGGAGCTGTTTTTT. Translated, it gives CASSPGLANTGELFF.

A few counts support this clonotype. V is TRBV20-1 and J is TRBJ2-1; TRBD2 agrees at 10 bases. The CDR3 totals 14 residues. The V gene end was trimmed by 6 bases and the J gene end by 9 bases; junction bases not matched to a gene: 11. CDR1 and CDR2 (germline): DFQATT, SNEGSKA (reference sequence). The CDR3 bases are TGCAGTGCGCTAAGTCAGCGGGGGGGCCCTGAGCAGTTCTTC. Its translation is CSALSQRGGPEQFF.

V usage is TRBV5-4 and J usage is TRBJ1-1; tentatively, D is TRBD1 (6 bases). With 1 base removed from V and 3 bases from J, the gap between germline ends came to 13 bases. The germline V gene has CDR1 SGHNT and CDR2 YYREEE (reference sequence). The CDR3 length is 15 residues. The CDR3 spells CASSLQGNGDTEAFF. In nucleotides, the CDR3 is TGTGCCAGCAGCTTGCAGGGGAACGGGGACACTGAAGCTTTCTTT.

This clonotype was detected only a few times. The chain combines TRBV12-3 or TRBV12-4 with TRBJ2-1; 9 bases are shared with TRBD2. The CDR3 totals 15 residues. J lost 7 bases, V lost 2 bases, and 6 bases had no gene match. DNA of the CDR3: TGTGCCAGCAGTTTAAAGACTAGCGGCCGGAATGAGCAGTTCTTC. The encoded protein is CASSLKTSGRNEQFF.

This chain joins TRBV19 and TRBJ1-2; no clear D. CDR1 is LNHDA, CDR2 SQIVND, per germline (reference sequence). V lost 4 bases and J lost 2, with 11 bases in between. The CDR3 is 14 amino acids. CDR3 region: CASSTRPGNYGYTF. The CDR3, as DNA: TGTGCCAGTAGTACCCGCCCCGGGAACTATGGCTACACCTTC.

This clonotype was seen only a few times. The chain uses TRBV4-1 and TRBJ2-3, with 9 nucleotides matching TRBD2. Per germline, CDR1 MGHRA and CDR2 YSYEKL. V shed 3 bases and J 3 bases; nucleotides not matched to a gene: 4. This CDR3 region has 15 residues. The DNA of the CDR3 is TGCGCCAGCAGCCATCTCGGACTAGCGACAGATACGCAGTATTTT. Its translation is CASSHLGLATDTQYF.

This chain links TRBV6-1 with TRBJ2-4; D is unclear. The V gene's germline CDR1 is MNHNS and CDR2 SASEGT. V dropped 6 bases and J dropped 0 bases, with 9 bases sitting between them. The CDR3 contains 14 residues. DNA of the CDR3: TGTGCCAGCAGAGCGAACGTAGCCAAAAACATTCAGTACTTC. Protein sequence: CASRANVAKNIQYF.

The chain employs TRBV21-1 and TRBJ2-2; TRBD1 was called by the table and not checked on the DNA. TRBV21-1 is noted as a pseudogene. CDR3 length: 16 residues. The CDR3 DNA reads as TGTGCCAGCAGCCGGGTCGCGGGGTCGAACACCGGGGAGCTGTTTTTT. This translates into CASSRVAGSNTGELFF.

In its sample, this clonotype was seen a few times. Here the CDR3 DNA reads TGTGCCAGTAAGGTTTTCTATACGCAGTATTTT. It translates to CASKVFYTQYF. The rearrangement links TRBV12-3 or TRBV12-4 to TRBJ2-3, with D hard to call. V lost 9 bases, J lost 7 bases, and 11 bases lay in between. CDR3 length: 11 residues.

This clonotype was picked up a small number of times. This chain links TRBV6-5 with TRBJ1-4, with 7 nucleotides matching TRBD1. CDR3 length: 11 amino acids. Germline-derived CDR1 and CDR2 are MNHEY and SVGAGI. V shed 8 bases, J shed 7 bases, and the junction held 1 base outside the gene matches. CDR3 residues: CASRQGEKLFF. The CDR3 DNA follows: TGTGCCAGCCGACAGGGTGAAAAACTGTTTTTT.

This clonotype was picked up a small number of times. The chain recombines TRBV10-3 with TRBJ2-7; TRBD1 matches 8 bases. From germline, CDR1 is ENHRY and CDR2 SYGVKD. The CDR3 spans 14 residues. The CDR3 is CAISRGQGVGEQYV. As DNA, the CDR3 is TGTGCGATAAGCAGAGGACAGGGTGTTGGAGAGCAGTACGTC.

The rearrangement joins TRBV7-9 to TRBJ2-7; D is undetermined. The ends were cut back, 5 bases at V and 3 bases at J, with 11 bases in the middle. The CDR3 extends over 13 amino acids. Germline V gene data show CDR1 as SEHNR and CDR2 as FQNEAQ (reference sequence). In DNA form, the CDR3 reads TGTGCCAGCAGCCCGGACGGCCTCTACGAGCAGTACGTC. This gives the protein CASSPDGLYEQYV.